The present T cell receptor (beta chain) was sequenced within a study of shared clonotypes between healthy human individuals (dated by TCRdb to about 2020). Regarding the complete study: A couple of women and a few men aged 18 to 49 years were included in the cohort. For each donor, CD4 naive and CD4 memory were each given three plates, CD8 naive was given two plates, and CD8 memory was given one plate. To estimate repertoire size and how much clonotype sharing occurs between individuals, the study deeply sequenced the blood TCR repertoires of about five healthy adults. To increase sequencing depth and limit assay-specific biases, different laboratories used diverse techniques to prepare libraries and sequence TCR repertoires. Between about 0.85 and 9.5 billion PBMCs per donor were obtained by leukapheresis.

CDR1 and CDR2 (SGHTA, FQGTGA) derive from the germline V gene. The germline ends are 11 bases apart after V is trimmed by 5 bases and J by 3 bases. The CDR3 covers 14 residues, taking in both the cysteine and the phenylalanine. The entry retains the CDR3 DNA only, 42 bases that are in frame from base 1. As for this clone: Its antigen has not been determined. No clone much larger than this one lies a single base away; base qualities are absent.

The donors were healthy, HIV-negative adults with no recently reported acute infections or vaccinations. Every donor was a Caucasian adult residing in Nashville, Tennessee, USA. CD4+ T cells were enriched by magnetic negative selection, after which naive cells were positively selected on CD45RA and the negative fraction was taken as the memory subset. Blood was collected by leukapheresis, and PBMCs were isolated by Ficoll-Histopaque density gradient centrifugation and then cryopreserved in liquid nitrogen vapor phase. Analytical flow cytometry was used to check the purity and quantity of every magnetically sorted T cell population. From each sorted fraction, genomic DNA was isolated and quantified by UV absorbance on a Nanodrop 2000c. Using the deep immunoSEQ assay, TCR CDR3 regions were amplified from genomic DNA by multiplex PCR. Extracted genomic DNA from each cell subset was spread evenly across all wells of several immunoSEQ 96-well plates, with each plate serving as a replicate. Each replicate PCR for sorted subsets received 150 to 250 ng genomic DNA, equal to 28,000 or so T cell genomes. Purified libraries were measured with a Qubit 3.0 fluorometer, size-checked on a Bioanalyzer 2100, and measured again with the KAPA Library Quantification kit. Each immunoSEQ 96-well plate was sequenced on its own single-read 150-cycle Illumina NextSeq 550 flow cell. In the paper's pipeline: Because only junctional sequences without quality scores were contained in the immunoSEQ output, filtering matching that applied to full-length reads could not be performed. Sequences were annotated with PyIR, a Python wrapper for IgBLAST v1.9, using IMGT germline references to assign V/J genes and CDR3. Any read was removed if the V/J assignment was weak (E-value above 1e-6), the CDR3 was missing, or the read contained stop codons, out-of-frame junctions, or ambiguous translated residues. A V3J clonotype was defined by an identical inferred V gene, J gene, and CDR3 amino acid sequence. Percentage overlap between repertoires was computed as shared unique clonotypes divided by the size of the smaller repertoire. Repertoire richness was assessed with RTK rarefaction, the Chao1 estimator, and Recon v2.1 estimates of unobserved clonotypes. For all TCRbeta clonotypes obtained by the gDNA method from a few donors, generation probabilities were computed with OLGA. Here the immuneACCESS table is served through TCRdb, limited to in-frame sequences with V and J called. Missing clones are a known gap in these copies; in checked studies unresolved V genes cover under half, and the rest lacks a known reason. V and J calls and clone size come straight from that table; D and trimming were deduced from the DNA. Present in this sample are 1,100,000 or so clones, roughly 74% of which were seen just once. The ten largest clones capture approximately 0.5% of the sample.

Broad study findings and their caveats: The genetic and exposure-history diversity represented was limited by the small number of donors. Pairwise subsampling led to the expectation that sequencing depth would affect the degree of clonotype sharing among donors. Even with the large sequencing depth, rarefaction of the sorted-subset datasets indicated that sequencing was incomplete. Sampling was limited to blood, and TCR repertoires in tissue likely differ from TCR repertoires in blood. Compared with non-shared clonotypes, the clonotypes found in all four sorted-subset donors had higher generation probabilities. About 4.5% of naive CD4, 3% to 4% of naive CD8, roughly 2.4% of memory CD4, and less than 0.45% of memory CD8 clonotypes were shared across several donors. Naive subsets generally had larger estimated clonotype richness than memory subsets.

The sequence links TRBV7-3 to TRBJ2-1; tentative D gene TRBD1, with 5 bases matching. Sequences were obtained from memory CD4+ T cells from PBMCs. What the cell subset or site label conveys for this sample: CD45RA-negative fraction. The sequence was obtained from a man in his late teens or twenties in good health. Some clones in this sample may be carry-over from other donors' samples. CDR3 protein: CASSRTRDYNEQFF. The nucleotide sequence is given as TGTGCCAGCAGCCGCACCAGGGACTACAATGAGCAGTTCTTC. Reference TRBV7-3 and TRBJ2-1 proteins supply the regions before and after the CDR3; the full variable domain is: GAGVSQTPSNKVTEKGKYVELRCDPISGHTALYWYRQSLGQGPEFLIYFQGTGAADDSGLPNDRFFAVRPEGSVSTLKIQRTERGDSAVYLCASSRTRDYNEQFFGPGTRLTVL.